This is a list of T cell receptor beta chains from one sample in a study of regulatory T cells in long-lasting Graves disease. TCRdb reprocessed the multiplex PCR reads with MiXCR, giving one entry per CDR3 protein. Here the sample spans roughly 500,000 distinct CDR3 sequences, approximately 15% being singletons. These data were also filed under a second study, of T cells in Graves' hyperthyroidism and ophthalmopathy.

Sequenced here: peripheral blood mononuclear cells (PBMCs), sampled at new diagnosis, from a patient treated with antithyroid drugs. Every receptor here comes from a woman between 45 and 60 years old with Graves disease. The CDR3 runs from the conserved cysteine through the conserved F or W. The D gene is left open where the match is weak. Size is omitted from some rows. Given values are once, few, many or a class for expanded clones.

V gene	J gene	D gene	clone size	CDR3 protein	CDR3 DNA
TRBV27	TRBJ2-1	TRBD2	-	CASSLGAGVANEQFF	TGTGCCAGCAGTTTAGGAGCGGGAGTAGCCAATGAGCAGTTCTTC
TRBV28	TRBJ2-7	TRBD2	many	CASRLAGGPSYEQYF	TGTGCCAGCAGGCTAGCGGGAGGGCCGTCCTACGAGCAGTACTTC
TRBV28	TRBJ1-2	-	many	CASSLSEVGNYGYTF	TGTGCCAGCAGTTTATCCGAGGTGGGGAACTATGGCTACACCTTC
TRBV20-1	TRBJ1-5	TRBD1	many	CSARPTGVNQPQHF	TGCAGTGCTAGACCCACAGGGGTGAATCAGCCCCAGCATTTT
TRBV2	TRBJ2-2	TRBD2	many	CARGGGLAGNTGELFF	TGTGCCAGGGGGGGCGGTCTAGCGGGAAACACCGGGGAGCTGTTTTTT
TRBV2	TRBJ2-1	-	many	CASSEWAGTLYNEQFF	TGTGCCAGCAGTGAATGGGCAGGAACCCTCTACAATGAGCAGTTCTTC
TRBV6-1	TRBJ2-5	-	many	CASRGVGQETQYF	TGTGCCAGCAGGGGCGTAGGGCAAGAGACCCAGTACTTC
TRBV28	TRBJ2-2	-	many	CASSFWSNTGELFF	TGTGCCAGCAGTTTCTGGTCGAACACCGGGGAGCTGTTTTTT
TRBV20-1	TRBJ1-5	-	-	CSARPQTGLMQPQHF	TGCAGTGCTAGGCCCCAGACAGGATTGATGCAGCCCCAGCATTTT
TRBV28	TRBJ2-1	TRBD2	many	CASSFLGEGPNEQFF	TGTGCCAGCAGTTTTTTGGGGGAGGGCCCCAATGAGCAGTTCTTC
TRBV16	TRBJ2-7	-	many	CASSVGPNYEQYF	TGTGCCAGCAGCGTCGGTCCAAACTACGAGCAGTACTTC
TRBV3-1	TRBJ1-3	TRBD1	many	CASSPWDRGNTIYF	TGTGCCAGCAGCCCGTGGGACAGAGGAAACACCATATATTTT
TRBV2	TRBJ2-7	-	many	CASRNSHAYEQYF	TGTGCCAGCAGAAACAGTCACGCCTACGAGCAGTACTTC
TRBV6-1	TRBJ2-2	-	many	CASSEAGLRTSGELFF	TGTGCCAGCAGTGAAGCGGGACTTAGGACATCCGGGGAGCTGTTTTTT
TRBV3-1	TRBJ2-1	-	many	CASSQGLAPYNEQFF	TGTGCCAGCAGCCAAGGTTTGGCGCCCTACAATGAGCAGTTCTTC
TRBV18	TRBJ1-4	-	-	CASSEGSGSYEKLFF	TGTGCCAGCTCGGAGGGGTCCGGATCCTATGAAAAACTGTTTTTT
TRBV3-1	TRBJ1-5	-	many	CASSQDLGENQPQHF	TGTGCCAGCAGCCAAGATCTCGGCGAGAATCAGCCCCAGCATTTT